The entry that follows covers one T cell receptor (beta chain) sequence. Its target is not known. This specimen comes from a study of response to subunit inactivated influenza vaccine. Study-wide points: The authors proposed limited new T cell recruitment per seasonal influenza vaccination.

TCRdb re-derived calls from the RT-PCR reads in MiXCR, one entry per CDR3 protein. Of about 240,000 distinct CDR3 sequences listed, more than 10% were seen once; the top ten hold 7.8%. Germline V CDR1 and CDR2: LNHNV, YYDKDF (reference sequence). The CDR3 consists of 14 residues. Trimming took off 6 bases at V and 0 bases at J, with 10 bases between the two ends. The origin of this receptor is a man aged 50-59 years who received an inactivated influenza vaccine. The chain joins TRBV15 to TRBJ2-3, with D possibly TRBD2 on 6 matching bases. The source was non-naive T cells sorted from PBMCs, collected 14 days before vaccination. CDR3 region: CATSRRASTDTQYF. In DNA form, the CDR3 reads TGTGCCACCAGTAGGAGGGCTAGCACAGATACGCAGTATTTT.